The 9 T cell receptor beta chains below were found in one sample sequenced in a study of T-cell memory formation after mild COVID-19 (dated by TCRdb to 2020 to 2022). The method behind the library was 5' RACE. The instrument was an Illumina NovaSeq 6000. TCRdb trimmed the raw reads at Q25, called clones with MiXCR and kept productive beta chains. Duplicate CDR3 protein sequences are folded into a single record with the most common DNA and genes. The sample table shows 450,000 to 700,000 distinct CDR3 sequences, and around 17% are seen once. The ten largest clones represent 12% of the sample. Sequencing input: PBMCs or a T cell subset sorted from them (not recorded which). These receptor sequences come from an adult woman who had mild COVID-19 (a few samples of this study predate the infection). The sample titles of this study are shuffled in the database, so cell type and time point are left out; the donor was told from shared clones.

In DNA, the CDR3 is TGTGCCAGCAGTTACAGTCCCCGAGAGCAGTTCTTC. Encoded protein: CASSYSPREQFF. This chain links TRBV6-2 or TRBV6-3 with TRBJ2-1; D is uncertain. This CDR3 is built from 12 residues. V was pared by 2 bases and J by 10 bases, with 9 bases between. Germline assignment: CDR1 MNHEY and CDR2 SVGEGT.

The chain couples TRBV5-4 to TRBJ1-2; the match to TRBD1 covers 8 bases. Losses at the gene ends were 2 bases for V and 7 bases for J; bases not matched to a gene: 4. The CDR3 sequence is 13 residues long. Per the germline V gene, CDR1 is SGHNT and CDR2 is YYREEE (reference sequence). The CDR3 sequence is CASSFRDRGGYTF. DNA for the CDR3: TGTGCCAGCAGCTTCCGTGACAGGGGTGGCTACACCTTC.

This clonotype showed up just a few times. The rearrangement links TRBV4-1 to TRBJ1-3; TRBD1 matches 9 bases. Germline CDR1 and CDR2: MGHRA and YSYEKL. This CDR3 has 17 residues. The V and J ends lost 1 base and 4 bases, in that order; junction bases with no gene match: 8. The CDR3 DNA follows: TGCGCCAGCAGCCAAGTCACCGGGACAGGGCAAGGAAACACCATATATTTT. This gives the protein CASSQVTGTGQGNTIYF.

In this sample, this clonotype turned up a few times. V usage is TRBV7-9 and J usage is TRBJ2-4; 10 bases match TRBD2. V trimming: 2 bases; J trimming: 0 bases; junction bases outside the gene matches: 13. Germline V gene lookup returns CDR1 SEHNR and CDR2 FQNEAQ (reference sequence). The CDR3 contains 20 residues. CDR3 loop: CASSLPPEASGGLAKNIQYF. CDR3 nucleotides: TGTGCCAGCAGCTTACCCCCTGAGGCTAGCGGGGGCCTAGCCAAAAACATTCAGTACTTC.

The CDR3 DNA reads as TGTGCCACCAGTGACCTTAGTGAGGGTGAGCAGTTCTTC. It specifies CATSDLSEGEQFF. The V and J genes are TRBV24-1 and TRBJ2-1, with D possibly matching TRBD2 (5 bases). Germline lookup yields CDR1 KGHDR and CDR2 SFDVKD. The V gene lost 4 bases and the J gene lost 9 bases, with 12 bases spanning the gap. The CDR3 loop spans 13 amino acids.

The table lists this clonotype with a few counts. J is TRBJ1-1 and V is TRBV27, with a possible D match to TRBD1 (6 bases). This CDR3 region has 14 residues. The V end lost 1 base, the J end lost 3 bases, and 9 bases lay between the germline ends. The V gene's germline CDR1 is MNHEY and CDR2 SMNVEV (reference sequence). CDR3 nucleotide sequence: TGTGCCAGCAGTTTATGGGGGCGGGACACTGAAGCTTTCTTT. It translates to CASSLWGRDTEAFF.

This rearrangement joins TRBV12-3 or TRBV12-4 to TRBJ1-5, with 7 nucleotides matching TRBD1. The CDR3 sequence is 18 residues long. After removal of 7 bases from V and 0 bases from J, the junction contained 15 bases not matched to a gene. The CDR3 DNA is TGTGCCAGCACCCTCTTGTCGGGACAGCTTAATAGCAATCAGCCCCAGCATTTT. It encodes CASTLLSGQLNSNQPQHF.

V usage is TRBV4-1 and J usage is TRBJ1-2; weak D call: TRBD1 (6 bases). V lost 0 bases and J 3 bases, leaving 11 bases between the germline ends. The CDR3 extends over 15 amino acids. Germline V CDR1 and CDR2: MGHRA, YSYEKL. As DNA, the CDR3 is TGCGCCAGCAGCCAAGAGTCAGGGGAGGACTATGGCTACACCTTC. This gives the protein CASSQESGEDYGYTF.

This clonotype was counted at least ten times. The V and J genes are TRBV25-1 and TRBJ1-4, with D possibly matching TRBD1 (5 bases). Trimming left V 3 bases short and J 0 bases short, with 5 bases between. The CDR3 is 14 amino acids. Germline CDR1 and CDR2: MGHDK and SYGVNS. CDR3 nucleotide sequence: TGTGCCAGCAGTGACAGGGCAACTAATGAAAAACTGTTTTTT. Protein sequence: CASSDRATNEKLFF.